Following are 2 T cell receptor beta chains from one sample sequenced in a study of regulatory T cells. The PCR used 52 TRBV and 13 TRBJ primers. Generated by immunoSEQ multiplex PCR, the TCRdb table keeps only in-frame clones and is missing some. Among tens of thousands of clones listed, 80% to 95% were seen once. Material: CD8+ T cells sorted from blood. These TCRs come from a child younger than 10 with CD3G deficiency.

This clone occurred once. V and J are TRBV28 and TRBJ2-7, with D possibly matching TRBD1 (6 bases). The CDR3 contains 13 residues. With 5 bases removed from V and 5 bases from J, the gap between germline ends came to 13 bases. Germline CDR1 and CDR2: MDHEN and SYDVKM. The CDR3 DNA reads as TGTGCCAGCAGTATATCGTCAGGGGACGAGCAGTACTTC. Its translation: CASSISSGDEQYF.

This chain joins TRBV4-1 and TRBJ2-3; a possible D gene is TRBD1 (5 bases). Per germline, CDR1 MGHRA and CDR2 YSYEKL. The CDR3 extends over 16 amino acids. V was shortened by 0 bases and J by 6 bases, with 16 bases between the two germline ends. CDR3 DNA: TGCGCCAGCAGCCAAGACCGTGGGGCAAGAGTGGATACGCAGTATTTT. As protein: CASSQDRGARVDTQYF.